This TCR beta chain appears in the sequencing data of a study of blood T cell repertoires in COVID-19. The wider study: Some COVID-19 samples were acute and others convalescent; all came from the United States, Italy and Spain.

Categorization into cohorts depended on clinical history that participants reported. V lost 2 bases, J lost 4 bases, and 2 bases stayed unmatched. The CDR3 has 14 residues. CDR1 and CDR2 from the germline V gene are LNHDA and SQIVND (reference sequence). Using immunoSEQ multiplex PCR, the repertoire was profiled, and TCRdb retains in-frame clones only, with some absent. The sample contains roughly 240,000 clones, roughly 86% of which appear only once. The sequencing sample was made of PBMCs or T cells enriched from blood (not recorded which). The clonotype comes from a woman aged 25 to 45 with acute COVID-19. The rearrangement joins TRBV19 to TRBJ1-5; 7 nucleotides match TRBD1. The CDR3 here is CASSIQGGNQPQHF. The DNA for the CDR3 is TGTGCCAGTAGTATACAGGGGGGAAATCAGCCCCAGCATTTT.